These 30 T cell receptor beta chains were sequenced from one sample in a study of cytomegalovirus exposure and HLA in healthy donors. PCR amplification relied on 60 Vbeta primers (plus 13 Jbeta primers). Profiled with immunoSEQ multiplex PCR; TCRdb holds only in-frame clones, not every one. The table lists nearly 200,000 clones, 75% to 90% of them singletons. Sequencing was performed on PBMCs. The receptors originated from a woman in her fifties or sixties in good health and CMV-seropositive.

This clone was seen a few times. The rearrangement links TRBV7-8 to TRBJ2-7, with 11 nucleotides matching TRBD1. CDR1 and CDR2 (germline): SGHVS, FQNEAQ. This CDR3 region has 17 residues. V lost 1 base, J lost 1 base, and 6 bases stayed unmatched. The CDR3, as DNA: TGTGCCAGCAGCTTAGATCCGGGACAGGGGGATTCCTACGAGCAGTACTTC. Translation gives CASSLDPGQGDSYEQYF. Combining the CDR3 with reference TRBV7-8 and TRBJ2-7 gives the whole variable domain GAGVSQSPRYKVAKRGQDVALRCDPISGHVSLFWYQQALGQGPEFLTYFQNEAQLDKSGLPSDRFFAERPEGSVSTLKIQRTQQEDSAVYLCASSLDPGQGDSYEQYFGPGTRLTVT.

The chain employs TRBV5-4 and TRBJ1-2; TRBD1 matches at 9 bases. The CDR3 loop spans 15 amino acids. Germline values: CDR1 SGHNT, CDR2 YYREEE (reference sequence). The J segment lost 3 bases and the V segment lost 3 bases, leaving 6 bases of the junction unmatched. In DNA, the CDR3 is TGTGCCAGCAGCTCCGGGACAGGGAGGTACTATGGCTACACCTTC. Translation: CASSSGTGRYYGYTF.

The V call is TRBV9, the J call TRBJ1-4; 7 nucleotides align to TRBD1. The CDR3 totals 17 residues. Germline trimming cut 4 bases from V and 0 bases from J; bases unmatched to any gene: 9. Germline-derived CDR1 and CDR2 are SGDLS and YYNGEE. CDR3 in DNA: TGTGCCAGCAGCCCTGGGACAGACAGTGCAACTAATGAAAAACTGTTTTTT. Translation gives CASSPGTDSATNEKLFF.

This chain links TRBV29-1 with TRBJ2-3; D might be TRBD2 (7 bases). Germline assignment: CDR1 SQVTM and CDR2 ANQGSEA. The CDR3 extends over 16 amino acids. Trimming removed 7 bases at V and 2 bases at J, with 22 bases between. The CDR3 spells CSDLGGAGFLTDTQYF. DNA of the CDR3: TGCAGCGACCTGGGGGGGGCGGGATTTCTCACAGATACGCAGTATTTT.

The chain is built from TRBV9 and TRBJ2-1; D not resolved. The CDR3 is made up of 13 amino acids. V lost 3 bases and J lost 10, with 14 bases in between. Germline values: CDR1 SGDLS, CDR2 YYNGEE. CDR3 in DNA: TGTGCCAGCAGCGCGACATCCCTTACCGAGCAGTTCTTC. Encoded protein: CASSATSLTEQFF.

The chain links TRBV6-5 to TRBJ2-5; 7 bases agree with TRBD1. Germline-derived CDR1 and CDR2 are MNHEY and SVGAGI. The V and J ends lost 5 bases and 2 bases, in that order; junction bases with no gene match: 8. This CDR3 has 15 amino acids. This CDR3 reads CASSTWDRTQETQYF. CDR3 DNA sequence: TGTGCCAGCAGTACTTGGGACAGAACACAAGAGACCCAGTACTTC.

The chain has TRBV7-8 and TRBJ1-5, with D perhaps TRBD1 (5 bases). CDR3 length: 18 residues. V gave up 5 bases and J gave up 0 bases, with 20 bases separating them. Germline-derived CDR1 and CDR2 are SGHVS and FQNEAQ. The CDR3 spells CASSPGGGAGYSNQPQHF. DNA for the CDR3: TGTGCCAGCAGCCCCGGGGGAGGGGCGGGTTATAGCAATCAGCCCCAGCATTTT.

The chain's CDR3 is CAWSVPGFGQPQHF. CDR3 DNA: TGTGCCTGGAGTGTACCGGGGTTCGGCCAGCCCCAGCATTTT. This rearrangement joins TRBV30 to TRBJ1-5, with D hard to call. Between the trimmed V and J ends, which lost 0 bases and 7 bases, there was a span of 13 bases. Germline CDR1 and CDR2: GTSNPN and SVGIG (reference sequence). The CDR3 runs 14 residues. Together with reference TRBV30 and TRBJ1-5, the CDR3 gives the full variable domain: SQTIHQWPATLVQPVGSPLSLECTVEGTSNPNLYWYRQAAGRGLQLLFYSVGIGQISSEVPQNLSASRPQDRQFILSSKKLLLSDSGFYLCAWSVPGFGQPQHFGDGTRLSIL.

V gene TRBV19 combines with J gene TRBJ1-4, with a tentative D call TRBD1 (6 bases). The CDR3 spans 17 residues. V gave up 10 bases and J gave up 0 bases, with 21 bases separating them. The germline CDR1 and CDR2 sequences are LNHDA and SQIVND (reference sequence). The CDR3: CATLVSGTPSTNEKLFF. CDR3 nucleotides: TGTGCCACCCTAGTATCCGGGACACCCTCAACTAATGAAAAACTGTTTTTT.

The chain is built from TRBV7-9 and TRBJ2-1; TRBD1 is a possible D gene (6 bases). Germline V gene lookup returns CDR1 SEHNR and CDR2 FQNEAQ (reference sequence). This CDR3 has 13 residues. V lost 5 bases, J lost 9 bases, and 14 bases lay in between. The CDR3 nucleotides are TGTGCCAGCAGCCCCCCGTGGGGGCCTGAGCAGTTCTTC. As protein: CASSPPWGPEQFF.

This chain connects TRBV5-1 to TRBJ1-6, with D unresolved. CDR1 is SGHRS and CDR2 is YFSETQ in the germline V gene. The CDR3 consists of 14 residues. V was clipped by 7 bases and J by 4 bases, with 12 bases between them. The CDR3 protein is CASARGVYNSPLHF. The CDR3 DNA reads as TGCGCCAGCGCCCGAGGAGTTTATAATTCACCCCTCCACTTT.

This clone appeared once. The J gene is TRBJ2-2, the V gene TRBV7-2; 13 bases fit TRBD2. Germline assignment: CDR1 SGHTA and CDR2 FQGNSA. The CDR3 is 18 amino acids. The V segment lost 5 bases and the J segment 7 bases; nucleotides outside the gene matches: 13. CDR3 DNA sequence: TGTGCCAGCAGCCCCCTCTGGGGACTAGCGGGACCGGGCGGGGAGCTGTTTTTT. Amino acids: CASSPLWGLAGPGGELFF.

Remarks on this clone: Additional DNA sequences in this sample encode the identical CDR3. The chain's CDR3 is CASRGGGSYNEQFF. CDR3 bases: TGTGCCAGCAGAGGGGGGGGCTCCTACAATGAGCAGTTCTTC. The chain recombines TRBV2 with TRBJ2-1; D is possibly TRBD2 (7 bases). Between the trimmed V and J ends, which lost 6 bases and 0 bases, there was a span of 9 bases. The CDR3 extends over 14 amino acids. CDR1 and CDR2 from the germline V gene are SNHLY and FYNNEI.

CDR3 DNA sequence: TGTGCCAGCACCCTAGCGGCCTACCAAGAGACCCAGTACTTC. This encodes CASTLAAYQETQYF. The V and J genes are TRBV11-2 and TRBJ2-5; 7 bases are shared with TRBD2. The CDR3 is 14 residues long. Germline V gene data show CDR1 as SGHAT and CDR2 as FQNNGV. The V and J ends lost 7 bases and 0 bases, in that order; junction bases with no gene match: 5.

CDR3 residues: CASSPETGPSQPQHF. CDR3 coding DNA: TGTGCCAGCAGCCCGGAGACAGGGCCCAGTCAGCCCCAGCATTTT. The gene calls are TRBV7-2 and TRBJ1-5; TRBD1 aligns across 7 bases. The CDR3 consists of 15 residues. CDR1 is SGHTA and CDR2 is FQGNSA in the germline V gene. With V trimmed by 5 bases and J by 6 bases, 10 bases remained unmatched.

The count of this clone is one. The chain has TRBV15 and TRBJ2-7, with no clear D. The length of the CDR3 is 15 residues. In germline, CDR1 is LNHNV, CDR2 YYDKDF (reference sequence). Between the trimmed V and J ends, which lost 1 base and 0 bases, there was a span of 10 bases. The CDR3 DNA follows: TGTGCCACCAGCAGAGGCTCGGAGAGCTCCTACGAGCAGTACTTC. Amino acid sequence: CATSRGSESSYEQYF.

The chain uses TRBV4-1 and TRBJ1-2; 8 bases are a match to TRBD1. The CDR3 consists of 16 residues. In germline, CDR1 is MGHRA, CDR2 YSYEKL. The junction had 15 bases not matched to a gene; V was cut back by 5 bases and J by 7 bases. CDR3 sequence reads: CASSMGQAQVSSGYTF. The CDR3 DNA reads as TGCGCCAGCAGCATGGGACAGGCGCAGGTCTCTTCTGGCTACACCTTC.

The rearrangement uses TRBV5-4 and TRBJ1-4; TRBD1 agrees at 9 bases. CDR1 is SGHNT and CDR2 is YYREEE in the germline V gene (reference sequence). V was pared by 0 bases and J by 7 bases, with 10 bases of the junction left unmatched. CDR3 length equals 17 residues. The CDR3 is CASSLGGDRVYGEKLFF. The CDR3 DNA reads as TGTGCCAGCAGCTTGGGGGGGGACAGGGTGTACGGTGAAAAACTGTTTTTT.

This chain joins TRBV18 and TRBJ2-1; a weak D match, TRBD2 (6 bases). This CDR3 has 13 residues. V gave up 8 bases and J gave up 5 bases, with 13 bases separating them. CDR1 and CDR2 from the germline V gene are KGHSH and LQKENI. The CDR3 coding sequence is TGTGCCAGCCTCGGGACTCTCGACAATGAGCAGTTCTTC. It yields the protein CASLGTLDNEQFF.

This rearrangement joins TRBV11-2 to TRBJ1-2, with D uncertain. The CDR3 extends over 12 amino acids. Trimming left V 5 bases short and J 4 bases short, with 8 bases between. The germline V gene encodes CDR1 SGHAT and CDR2 FQNNGV. The CDR3 loop reads CASSLYLYGYTF. In DNA form, the CDR3 reads TGTGCCAGCAGCCTCTACCTCTATGGCTACACCTTC.

V is TRBV2 and J is TRBJ2-3, with D possibly matching TRBD1 (6 bases). This CDR3 spans 14 amino acids. Germline V CDR1 and CDR2: SNHLY, FYNNEI. V was shortened by 7 bases and J by 1 base, with 12 bases between the two germline ends. In DNA, the CDR3 is TGTGCCAGCAAGAAACAGGGCGGCACAGATACGCAGTATTTT. It yields the protein CASKKQGGTDTQYF. Full variable domain (remainder filled in from reference TRBV2 and TRBJ2-3): EPEVTQTPSHQVTQMGQEVILRCVPISNHLYFYWYRQILGQKVEFLVSFYNNEISEKSEIFDDQFSVERPDGSNFTLKIRSTKLEDSAMYFCASKKQGGTDTQYFGPGTRLTVL.

The chain links TRBV7-8 to TRBJ2-3, with 11 positions matching TRBD1. Germline-derived CDR1 and CDR2 are SGHVS and FQNEAQ. The CDR3 is 20 amino acids. The V segment lost 4 bases and the J segment 2 bases; nucleotides outside the gene matches: 17. The CDR3 is CASSSRGTGGPSGYTDTQYF. In DNA, the CDR3 is TGTGCCAGCAGCTCCCGGGGGACAGGGGGTCCTAGCGGGTACACAGATACGCAGTATTTT.

This clone appeared once. The gene calls are TRBV10-3 and TRBJ2-7, with 15 bases aligning to TRBD2. CDR1 ENHRY and CDR2 SYGVKD come from the germline V gene. After removal of 6 bases from V and 6 bases from J, the junction contained 6 bases not matched to a gene. The CDR3 loop spans 15 amino acids. The CDR3 region is CAISGLAGGHSEQYF. The CDR3 nucleotides read TGTGCCATCAGCGGACTAGCGGGAGGGCACTCCGAGCAGTACTTC.

The chain is built from TRBV15 and TRBJ2-7; 8 nucleotides line up with TRBD1. From germline, CDR1 is LNHNV and CDR2 YYDKDF (reference sequence). The V segment lost 1 base and the J segment 3 bases; nucleotides outside the gene matches: 2. The CDR3 sequence is 14 residues long. The CDR3 protein is CATSRGTGGYEQYF. CDR3 sequence (DNA): TGTGCCACCAGCAGAGGTACAGGGGGCTACGAGCAGTACTTC.

The rearrangement links TRBV5-8 to TRBJ2-3; TRBD2 matches at 13 bases. CDR3 length: 15 amino acids. Germline V gives CDR1 SGHTS, CDR2 YDEGEE. The V gene end was trimmed by 4 bases and the J gene end by 6 bases; junction bases not matched to a gene: 5. The CDR3 is CASSRGTSGTDTQYF. As DNA, the CDR3 is TGTGCCAGCAGCCGGGGGACTAGCGGGACGGATACGCAGTATTTT.

The chain couples TRBV6-4 to TRBJ2-1; the match to TRBD1 covers 8 bases. The germline gives CDR1 MRHNA, CDR2 SNTAGT. V was clipped by 4 bases and J by 4 bases; unmatched bases: 6. This CDR3 is built from 15 residues. The CDR3 sequence is CASSVRQGPYNEQFF. The DNA of the CDR3 is TGTGCCAGCAGTGTTCGACAGGGGCCATACAATGAGCAGTTCTTC.

V and J are TRBV6-5 and TRBJ1-2; maybe TRBD1 (6 bases). Germline V gene data show CDR1 as MNHEY and CDR2 as SVGAGI. V was clipped by 5 bases and J by 3 bases, with 10 bases between them. This CDR3 has 13 residues. The CDR3 reads CASSTGYHYGYTF. CDR3 DNA sequence: TGTGCCAGCAGTACAGGGTATCACTATGGCTACACCTTC.

The gene calls are TRBV2 and TRBJ1-3; no reliable D call. The CDR3 covers 13 residues. Germline V gene lookup returns CDR1 SNHLY and CDR2 FYNNEI. The V gene lost 6 bases and the J gene lost 0 bases, with 6 bases spanning the gap. The CDR3 spells CASRANSGNTIYF. The DNA for the CDR3 is TGTGCCAGCAGAGCGAACTCTGGAAACACCATATATTTT.

V usage is TRBV9 and J usage is TRBJ2-3, with 13 bases identical to TRBD2. Germline CDR1 SGDLS, CDR2 YYNGEE. V shed 6 bases, J shed 2 bases, and the junction held 24 bases outside the gene matches. This CDR3 is 22 amino acids long. The CDR3 sequence: CASTTPSPGLAGAKWDTDTQYF. The CDR3 nucleotides are TGTGCCAGCACCACACCATCACCCGGACTAGCGGGGGCCAAATGGGACACAGATACGCAGTATTTT.

J is TRBJ2-5 and V is TRBV11-2; D is possibly TRBD1 (6 bases). Judging by the DNA end, TRBJ2-7 fits better; the J call may be wrong. Germline CDR1 SGHAT, CDR2 FQNNGV. The CDR3 length is 14 residues. The CDR3 spells CASSPGTRHYEQYF. The CDR3 DNA is TGTGCCAGCAGCCCCGGGACAAGACATTACGAGCAGTACTTC.